This record covers a single T cell receptor (beta chain). This sample's time point: pretreatment peripheral blood. Sequencing used immunoSEQ multiplex PCR; TCRdb keeps in-frame clones, though not all of them. This table holds tens of thousands of clones, roughly 90% found once. The sample belongs to a study of PD-L1 blockade in urothelial cancer. The overall study: Anywhere from 0 to 3 prior chemotherapy regimens had been received by patients. Blood analysis was done at 3 weeks (second dose) and 6 weeks after treatment began.

The TCR was taken from a man aged 55-75 years with urothelial cancer. The material sequenced was PBMCs, taken around atezolizumab (anti-PD-L1) treatment.

The CDR3 DNA is TGCGCCAGCAGCCAAGATTCTCCTGCAGATACGCAGTATTTT. It specifies CASSQDSPADTQYF. J is TRBJ2-3 and V is TRBV4-3; D is ambiguous. The V end was cut by 0 bases, the J end by 4 bases, with 8 bases between. Germline lookup yields CDR1 LGHNA and CDR2 YSLEER. The CDR3 is made up of 14 amino acids.